This T cell receptor beta chain was obtained from a study of response to subunit inactivated influenza vaccine. Findings of the study overall: Each seasonal influenza vaccination, the authors suggested, recruits few new T cells.

This clonotype was recorded many times. Its antigen is unidentified. There are 14 residues in the CDR3. V was pared by 0 bases and J by 4 bases, with 10 bases between. Germline loops: CDR1 LGHNA, CDR2 YNFKEQ. Via MiXCR, TCRdb re-called the RT-PCR reads, giving one row per CDR3 protein. Among 490,000 or so distinct CDR3 sequences listed, roughly 8.2% were seen once. The sample in question was PBMCs from blood, obtained about 23 months after vaccination. This chain connects TRBV4-2 to TRBJ2-7; D remains ambiguous. The sequence came from a man aged 50 to 69 who received an inactivated influenza vaccine. CDR3 loop: CASSQDRHLYEQYF. Written as DNA, the CDR3 is TGTGCCAGCAGCCAAGATCGACACCTATACGAGCAGTACTTC.